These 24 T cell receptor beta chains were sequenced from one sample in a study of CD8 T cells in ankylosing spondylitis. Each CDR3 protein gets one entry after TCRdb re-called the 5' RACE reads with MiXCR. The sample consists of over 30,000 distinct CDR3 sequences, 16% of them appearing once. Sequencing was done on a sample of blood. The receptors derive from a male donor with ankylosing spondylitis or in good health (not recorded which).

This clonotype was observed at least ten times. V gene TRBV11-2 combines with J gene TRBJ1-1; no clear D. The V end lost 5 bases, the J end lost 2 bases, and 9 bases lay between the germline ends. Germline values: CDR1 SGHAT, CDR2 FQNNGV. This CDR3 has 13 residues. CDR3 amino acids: CASSQQRNTEAFF. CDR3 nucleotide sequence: TGTGCCAGCAGCCAACAACGTAACACTGAAGCTTTCTTT.

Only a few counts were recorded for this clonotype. The CDR3 here is CASSWTSGEYNEQFF. CDR3 bases: TGTGCCAGCAGCTGGACTAGCGGGGAATACAATGAGCAGTTCTTC. The chain links TRBV7-2 to TRBJ2-1; 12 bases agree with TRBD2. This CDR3 has 15 amino acids. The germline CDR1 and CDR2 sequences are SGHTA and FQGNSA. J gave up 4 bases and V 4 bases, and 2 bases lay outside the gene matches.

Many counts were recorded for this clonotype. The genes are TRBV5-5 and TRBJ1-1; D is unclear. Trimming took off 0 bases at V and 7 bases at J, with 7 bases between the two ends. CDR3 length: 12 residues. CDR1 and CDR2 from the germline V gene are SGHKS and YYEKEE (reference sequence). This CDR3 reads CASSLAADEAFF. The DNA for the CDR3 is TGTGCCAGCAGCTTGGCCGCGGATGAAGCTTTCTTT.

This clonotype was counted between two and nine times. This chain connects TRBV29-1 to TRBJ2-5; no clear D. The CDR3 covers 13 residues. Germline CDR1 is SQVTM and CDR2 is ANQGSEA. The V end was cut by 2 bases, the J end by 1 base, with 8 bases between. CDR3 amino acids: CSVELSPQETQYF. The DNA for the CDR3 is TGCAGCGTTGAACTAAGCCCCCAAGAGACCCAGTACTTC.

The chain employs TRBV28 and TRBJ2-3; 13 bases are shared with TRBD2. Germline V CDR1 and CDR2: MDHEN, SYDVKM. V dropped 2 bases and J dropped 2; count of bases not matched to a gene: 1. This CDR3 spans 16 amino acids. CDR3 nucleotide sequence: TGTGCCAGCAGTTTAGGACTAGCGGGAGTCACAGATACGCAGTATTTT. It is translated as CASSLGLAGVTDTQYF.

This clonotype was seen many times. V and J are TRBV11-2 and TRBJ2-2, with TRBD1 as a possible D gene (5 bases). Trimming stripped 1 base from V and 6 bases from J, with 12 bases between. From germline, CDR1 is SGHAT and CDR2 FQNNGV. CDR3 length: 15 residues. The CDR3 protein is CASSLGQGYPGELFF. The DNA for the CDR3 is TGTGCCAGCAGCTTAGGGCAGGGTTACCCCGGGGAGCTGTTTTTT.

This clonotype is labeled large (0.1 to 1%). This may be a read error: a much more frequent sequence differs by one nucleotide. CDR3 loop: CSAGPGGSEQFF. CDR3 bases: TGCAGCGCCGGGCCCGGGGGAAGCGAGCAGTTCTTC. J is TRBJ2-7 and V is TRBV29-1, with D perhaps TRBD2 (6 bases). The J call is doubtful: the DNA matches TRBJ2-1 better. CDR1 is SQVTM and CDR2 is ANQGSEA in the germline V gene. The CDR3 sequence is 12 residues long.

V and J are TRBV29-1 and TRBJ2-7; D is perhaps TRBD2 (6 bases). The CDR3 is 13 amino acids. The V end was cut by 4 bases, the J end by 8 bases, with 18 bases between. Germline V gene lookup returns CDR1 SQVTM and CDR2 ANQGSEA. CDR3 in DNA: TGCAGCGTTGGGGCGACGGACCGCGGGAAGCAGTACTTC. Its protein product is CSVGATDRGKQYF.

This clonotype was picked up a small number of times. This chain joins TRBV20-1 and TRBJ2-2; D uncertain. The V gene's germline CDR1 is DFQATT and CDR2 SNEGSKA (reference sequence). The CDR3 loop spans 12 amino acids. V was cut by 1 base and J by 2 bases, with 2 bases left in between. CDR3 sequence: CSARANTGELFF. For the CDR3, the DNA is TGCAGTGCTAGAGCTAACACCGGGGAGCTGTTTTTT.

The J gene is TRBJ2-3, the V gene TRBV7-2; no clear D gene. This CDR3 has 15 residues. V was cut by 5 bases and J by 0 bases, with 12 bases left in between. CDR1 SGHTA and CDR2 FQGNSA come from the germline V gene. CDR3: CASSPQTGSTDTQYF. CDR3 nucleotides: TGTGCCAGCAGCCCCCAGACGGGTAGCACAGATACGCAGTATTTT.

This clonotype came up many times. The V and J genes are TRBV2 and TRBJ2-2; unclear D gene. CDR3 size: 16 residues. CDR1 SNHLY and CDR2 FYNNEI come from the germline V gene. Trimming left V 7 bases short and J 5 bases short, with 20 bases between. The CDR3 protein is CASKVSSGRQTGELFF. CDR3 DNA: TGTGCCAGCAAAGTGAGTTCGGGCCGCCAGACCGGGGAGCTGTTTTTT.

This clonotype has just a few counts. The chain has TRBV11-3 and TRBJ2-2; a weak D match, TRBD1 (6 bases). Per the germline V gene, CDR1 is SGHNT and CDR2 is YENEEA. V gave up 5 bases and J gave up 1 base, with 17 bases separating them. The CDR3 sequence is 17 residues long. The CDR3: CASSPRGGPRNTGELFF. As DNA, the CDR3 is TGTGCCAGCAGCCCTAGAGGGGGACCTCGGAACACCGGGGAGCTGTTTTTT.

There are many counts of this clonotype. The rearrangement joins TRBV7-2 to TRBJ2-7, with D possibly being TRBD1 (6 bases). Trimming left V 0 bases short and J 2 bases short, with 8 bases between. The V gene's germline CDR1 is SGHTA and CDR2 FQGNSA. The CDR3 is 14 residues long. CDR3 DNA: TGTGCCAGCAGCTTAGCCTGGGGGCCCTACGAGCAGTACGTC. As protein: CASSLAWGPYEQYV.

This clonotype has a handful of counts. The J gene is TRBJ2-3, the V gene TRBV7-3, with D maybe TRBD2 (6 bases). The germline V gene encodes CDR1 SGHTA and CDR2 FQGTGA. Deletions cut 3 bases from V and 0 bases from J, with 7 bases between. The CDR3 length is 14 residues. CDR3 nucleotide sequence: TGTGCCAGCAGCTTTAGCGGTAGCACAGATACGCAGTATTTT. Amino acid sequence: CASSFSGSTDTQYF.

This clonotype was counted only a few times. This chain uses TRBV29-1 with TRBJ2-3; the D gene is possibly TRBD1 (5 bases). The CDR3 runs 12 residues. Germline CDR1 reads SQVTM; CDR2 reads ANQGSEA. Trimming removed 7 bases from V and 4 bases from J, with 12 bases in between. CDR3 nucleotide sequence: TGCAGCGGGGCCCAGGGCCCAGATACGCAGTATTTT. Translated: CSGAQGPDTQYF.

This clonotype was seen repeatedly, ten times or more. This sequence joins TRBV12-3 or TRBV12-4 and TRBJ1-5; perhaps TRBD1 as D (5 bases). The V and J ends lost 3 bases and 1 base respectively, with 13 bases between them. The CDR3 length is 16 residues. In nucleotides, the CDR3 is TGTGCCAGCAGTTTTGATTTGGGGGGAAGCAATCAGCCCCAGCATTTT. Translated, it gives CASSFDLGGSNQPQHF.

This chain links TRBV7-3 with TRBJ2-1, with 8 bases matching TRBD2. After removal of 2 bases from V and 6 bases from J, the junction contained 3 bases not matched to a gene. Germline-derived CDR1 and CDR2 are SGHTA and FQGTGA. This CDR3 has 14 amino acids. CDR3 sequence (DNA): TGTGCCAGCAGCTTACTCGGGGGGGCCAATGAGCAGTTCTTC. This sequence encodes CASSLLGGANEQFF.

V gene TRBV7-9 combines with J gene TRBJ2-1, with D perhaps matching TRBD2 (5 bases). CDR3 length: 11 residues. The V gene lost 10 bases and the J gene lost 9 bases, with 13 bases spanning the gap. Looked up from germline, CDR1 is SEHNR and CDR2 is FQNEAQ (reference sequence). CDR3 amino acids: CATALETEQFF. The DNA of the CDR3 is TGTGCCACCGCACTAGAGACTGAGCAGTTCTTC.

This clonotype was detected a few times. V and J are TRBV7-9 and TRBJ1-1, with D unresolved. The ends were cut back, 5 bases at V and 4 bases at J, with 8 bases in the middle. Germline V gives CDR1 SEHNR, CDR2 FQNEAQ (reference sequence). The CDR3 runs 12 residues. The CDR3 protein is CASSPLGTEAFF. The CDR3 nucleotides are TGTGCCAGCAGCCCTCTAGGCACTGAAGCTTTCTTT.

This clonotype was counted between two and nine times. CDR3 region: CASTGPSDYNEQFF. In nucleotides, the CDR3 is TGTGCCAGCACGGGCCCTAGCGACTACAATGAGCAGTTCTTC. This chain uses TRBV6-2 or TRBV6-3 with TRBJ2-1; tentatively, D is TRBD2 (6 bases). The V and J ends lost 7 bases and 3 bases respectively, with 13 bases between them. The CDR3 extends over 14 amino acids. The germline CDR1 and CDR2 sequences are MNHEY and SVGEGT.

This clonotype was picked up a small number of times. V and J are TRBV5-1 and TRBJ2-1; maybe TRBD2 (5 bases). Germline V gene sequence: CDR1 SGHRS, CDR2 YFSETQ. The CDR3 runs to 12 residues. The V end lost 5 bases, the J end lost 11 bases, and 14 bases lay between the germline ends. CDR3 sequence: CASRTGLGKQFF. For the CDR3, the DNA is TGCGCCAGCAGAACTGGACTGGGGAAGCAGTTCTTC.

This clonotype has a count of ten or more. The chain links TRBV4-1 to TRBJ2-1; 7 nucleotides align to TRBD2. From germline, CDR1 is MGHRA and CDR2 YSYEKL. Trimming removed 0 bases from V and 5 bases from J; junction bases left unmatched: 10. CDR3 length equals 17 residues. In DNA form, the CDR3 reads TGCGCCAGCAGCCAAGATTTGGGCCTAGCGGATCACAATGAGCAGTTCTTC. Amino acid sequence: CASSQDLGLADHNEQFF.

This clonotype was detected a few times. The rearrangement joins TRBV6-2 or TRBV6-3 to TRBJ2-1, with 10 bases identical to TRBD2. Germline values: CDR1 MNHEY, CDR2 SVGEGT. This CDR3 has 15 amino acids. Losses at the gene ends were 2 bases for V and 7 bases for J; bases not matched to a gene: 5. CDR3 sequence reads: CASSYRTSGLNEQFF. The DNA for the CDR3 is TGTGCCAGCAGTTACAGGACTAGCGGCCTAAATGAGCAGTTCTTC.

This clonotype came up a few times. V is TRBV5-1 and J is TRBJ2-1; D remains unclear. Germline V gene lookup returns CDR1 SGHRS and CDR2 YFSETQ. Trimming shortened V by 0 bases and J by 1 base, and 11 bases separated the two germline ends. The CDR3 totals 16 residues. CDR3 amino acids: CASSLEGQLSYNEQFF. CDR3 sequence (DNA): TGCGCCAGCAGCTTGGAGGGCCAGCTGTCCTACAATGAGCAGTTCTTC.